The 15 T cell receptor beta chains below all came from one sample that was sequenced in a study of early stage breast cancer tumors. Profiled with immunoSEQ multiplex PCR; TCRdb holds only in-frame clones, not every one. Here the sample spans over 40,000 clones, 78% being singletons. The specimen was blood. The receptors were sampled from a person in their 40s with breast cancer.

The gene calls are TRBV9 and TRBJ2-2; D is possibly TRBD2 (6 bases). V shed 0 bases and J shed 7 bases, with 10 bases lying between them. Germline-derived CDR1 and CDR2 are SGDLS and YYNGEE. There are 14 residues in the CDR3. The CDR3 protein is CASSVAQGGGELFF. CDR3 in DNA: TGTGCCAGCAGCGTAGCCCAGGGAGGCGGGGAGCTGTTTTTT.

This chain joins TRBV18 and TRBJ2-1, with a weak D call TRBD1 (6 bases). V dropped 3 bases and J dropped 7 bases, with 10 bases sitting between them. Germline V gives CDR1 KGHSH, CDR2 LQKENI. The CDR3 loop spans 13 amino acids. Here the CDR3 DNA reads TGTGCCAGCTCACCCCAGGGGCAGAATGAGCAGTTCTTC. Its protein is CASSPQGQNEQFF.

The chain carries TRBV5-1 and TRBJ2-7, with 13 nucleotides matching TRBD2. Germline CDR1 reads SGHRS; CDR2 reads YFSETQ. The CDR3 sequence is 16 residues long. Trimming removed 3 bases from V and 7 bases from J; junction bases left unmatched: 10. In DNA form, the CDR3 reads TGCGCCAGCAGCTCGTCGGGACTAGCGGGAACGGGTGAGCAGTACTTC. Translation gives CASSSSGLAGTGEQYF.

The chain recombines TRBV7-9 with TRBJ2-3, with D unresolved. Trimming removed 5 bases from V and 6 bases from J, with 6 bases in between. CDR1 and CDR2 from the germline V gene are SEHNR and FQNEAQ (reference sequence). The CDR3 totals 11 residues. CDR3 DNA: TGTGCCAGCAGCGCCCAGGATACGCAGTATTTT. This gives the protein CASSAQDTQYF.

This chain joins TRBV4-2 and TRBJ2-3; D perhaps matches TRBD2 (5 bases). CDR3 length equals 16 residues. CDR1 is LGHNA, CDR2 YNFKEQ, per germline. The V and J ends lost 0 bases and 0 bases respectively, with 10 bases between them. CDR3 nucleotides: TGTGCCAGCAGCCAAGAAGGAGGAGCTAGCACAGATACGCAGTATTTT. Translated, it gives CASSQEGGASTDTQYF.

The J gene is TRBJ2-7, the V gene TRBV7-2, with D uncertain. V was shortened by 1 base and J by 0 bases, with 10 bases between the two germline ends. CDR1 SGHTA and CDR2 FQGNSA come from the germline V gene. This CDR3 is 15 amino acids long. CDR3 coding DNA: TGTGCCAGCAGCTTAGAGGGTCGAAGCTCCTACGAGCAGTACTTC. This encodes CASSLEGRSSYEQYF.

This chain links TRBV9 with TRBJ2-3; 7 bases match TRBD2. Germline V lookup: CDR1 SGDLS, CDR2 YYNGEE. The trim removed 0 bases at V and 2 bases at J, leaving 6 bases unmatched. This CDR3 region has 16 residues. The CDR3 loop reads CASSVAGGGNTDTQYF. Here the CDR3 DNA reads TGTGCCAGCAGCGTAGCTGGGGGGGGAAACACAGATACGCAGTATTTT.

This sequence joins TRBV5-4 and TRBJ2-3, with 10 bases aligning to TRBD1. The CDR3 length is 16 residues. Trimming at V came to 3 bases and at J to 3 bases, leaving 7 bases not matched to a gene. The germline V gene encodes CDR1 SGHNT and CDR2 YYREEE (reference sequence). CDR3 amino acids: CASSWGGTGETDTQYF. The DNA for the CDR3 is TGTGCCAGCAGCTGGGGGGGGACAGGGGAAACAGATACGCAGTATTTT.

This clone was counted between two and nine times. V is TRBV10-3 and J is TRBJ2-7; D might be TRBD1 or TRBD2, each matching 5 bases. The germline CDR1 and CDR2 sequences are ENHRY and SYGVKD. Trimming left V 4 bases short and J 0 bases short, with 16 bases between. The CDR3 is 16 residues long. The CDR3 nucleotides are TGTGCCATCAGTGGTGGGGCAGGGACCAGCTCCTACGAGCAGTACTTC. This gives the protein CAISGGAGTSSYEQYF.

The chain carries TRBV7-2 and TRBJ2-7; a possible D gene is TRBD2 (6 bases). Trimming took off 5 bases at V and 6 bases at J, with 20 bases between the two ends. This CDR3 has 15 amino acids. Germline CDR1 SGHTA, CDR2 FQGNSA. The chain's CDR3 is CASSPSVRLEGEQYF. The CDR3 nucleotides are TGTGCCAGCAGCCCGTCGGTCCGTCTGGAGGGCGAGCAGTACTTC. The full variable domain, rest sourced from reference TRBV7-2 and TRBJ2-7, is GAGVSQSPSNKVTEKGKDVELRCDPISGHTALYWYRQSLGQGLEFLIYFQGNSAPDKSGLPSDRFSAERTGGSVSTLTIQRTQQEDSAVYLCASSPSVRLEGEQYFGPGTRLTVT.

The chain combines TRBV5-1 with TRBJ2-3, with TRBD2 identical over 10 bases. V was pared by 0 bases and J by 6 bases, with 4 bases of the junction left unmatched. This CDR3 is built from 15 residues. CDR1 is SGHRS and CDR2 is YFSETQ in the germline V gene. The CDR3 sequence: CASSLAGLATDTQYF. In DNA form, the CDR3 reads TGCGCCAGCAGCTTGGCGGGACTAGCGACCGATACGCAGTATTTT.

The rearrangement uses TRBV6-5 and TRBJ1-1; D not certain. The ends were cut back, 5 bases at V and 7 bases at J, with 11 bases in the middle. The CDR3 runs 12 residues. Germline CDR1 and CDR2: MNHEY and SVGAGI. CDR3 coding DNA: TGTGCCAGCAGTAAGCGAGAGGGTGAAGCTTTCTTT. Amino acid sequence: CASSKREGEAFF.

The genes are TRBV6-5 and TRBJ1-5, with 7 bases aligning to TRBD1. The V gene's germline CDR1 is MNHEY and CDR2 SVGAGI. The V gene end was trimmed by 0 bases and the J gene end by 6 bases; junction bases not matched to a gene: 8. The CDR3 extends over 16 amino acids. The DNA for the CDR3 is TGTGCCAGCAGTTACTCCGGGGCGACAGGGTCTCAGCCCCAGCATTTT. It translates to CASSYSGATGSQPQHF.

This clone occurred once. This chain links TRBV18 with TRBJ2-2; D is perhaps TRBD2 (5 bases). The ends were cut back, 4 bases at V and 7 bases at J, with 25 bases in the middle. CDR3 length: 18 residues. CDR1 is KGHSH and CDR2 is LQKENI in the germline V gene. The CDR3 DNA follows: TGTGCCAGCTCACTTTTTAGCGTGCGGACGGGATTGAGCGGGGAGCTGTTTTTT. Translating gives CASSLFSVRTGLSGELFF.

This chain connects TRBV9 to TRBJ1-3; perhaps TRBD1 as D (5 bases). The CDR3 is 16 residues long. In germline, CDR1 is SGDLS, CDR2 YYNGEE. The germline V and J ends were trimmed by 4 bases and 4 bases, with 18 bases remaining between them. The CDR3: CASSPTPRQQGNTIYF. Written as DNA, the CDR3 is TGTGCCAGCAGCCCTACACCGAGACAGCAGGGAAACACCATATATTTT. The full variable domain, with the rest looked up from reference TRBV9 and TRBJ1-3, is DSGVTQTPKHLITATGQRVTLRCSPRSGDLSVYWYQQSLDQGLQFLIQYYNGEERAKGNILERFSAQQFPDLHSELNLSSLELGDSALYFCASSPTPRQQGNTIYFGEGSWLTVV.